The 18 T cell receptor beta chains listed next were all sequenced from one sample in a study of blood T cell repertoires in COVID-19. Using immunoSEQ multiplex PCR, the repertoire was profiled, and TCRdb retains in-frame clones only, with some absent. The data show hundreds of thousands of clones, just under 90% seen once. The sample taken for sequencing was PBMCs or T cells enriched from blood (not recorded which). The receptors were gathered from a man aged 50 to 60 who had been exposed to COVID-19.

The V gene is TRBV9, the J gene TRBJ2-5; 7 nucleotides match TRBD1. Germline loops: CDR1 SGDLS, CDR2 YYNGEE. The trim removed 4 bases at V and 4 bases at J, leaving 4 bases unmatched. CDR3 length: 13 amino acids. The CDR3 nucleotides are TGTGCCAGCAGCTCACGACAGGGAGAGACCCAGTACTTC. As protein: CASSSRQGETQYF.

This chain connects TRBV9 to TRBJ2-1, with 10 bases aligning to TRBD1. V shed 7 bases and J 4 bases; nucleotides not matched to a gene: 8. Germline assignment: CDR1 SGDLS and CDR2 YYNGEE. This CDR3 is built from 15 residues. The CDR3, as DNA: TGTGCCAGCGGCGGACAGGGGGACCAGTACAATGAGCAGTTCTTC. Amino acid sequence: CASGGQGDQYNEQFF.

The chain couples TRBV5-1 to TRBJ1-2, with a possible D match to TRBD1 (5 bases). The CDR3 has 14 residues. V dropped 6 bases and J dropped 0 bases, with 12 bases sitting between them. Germline assignment: CDR1 SGHRS and CDR2 YFSETQ. The CDR3 bases are TGCGCCAGCAACCCAGGGTCCCCTAACTATGGCTACACCTTC. Translated: CASNPGSPNYGYTF.

The chain combines TRBV6-5 with TRBJ1-2, with a possible D match to TRBD1 (6 bases). This CDR3 contains 15 residues. V lost 7 bases to trimming and J lost 0 bases, with 15 bases between them. The germline V gene encodes CDR1 MNHEY and CDR2 SVGAGI. CDR3 in DNA: TGTGCCAGCACCAGACAGGCATCAGCTAACTATGGCTACACCTTC. This translates into CASTRQASANYGYTF.

This rearrangement joins TRBV3-1 (or the pseudogene TRBV3-2) to TRBJ2-5; maybe TRBD1 (5 bases). V shed 4 bases and J shed 4 bases, with 13 bases lying between them. Germline CDR1 LGHDT, CDR2 YNNKEL (reference sequence). The CDR3 consists of 14 residues. The CDR3 nucleotides are TGTGCCAGCAGCCTCGCGTCAGGGCTAGAGACCCAGTACTTC. Its translation is CASSLASGLETQYF.

V usage is TRBV18 and J usage is TRBJ1-1; 11 bases map to TRBD1. The CDR3 covers 16 residues. Germline values: CDR1 KGHSH, CDR2 LQKENI. V dropped 3 bases and J dropped 3; count of bases not matched to a gene: 6. The CDR3 protein is CASSPYPGQGDTEAFF. CDR3 sequence (DNA): TGTGCCAGCTCACCGTACCCGGGACAGGGGGACACTGAAGCTTTCTTT.

The V gene is TRBV28, the J gene TRBJ1-6; D gene unclear. Trimming pared 4 bases from V and 4 bases from J, leaving 14 bases between. The germline CDR1 and CDR2 sequences are MDHEN and SYDVKM. The CDR3 loop spans 16 amino acids. Written as DNA, the CDR3 is TGTGCCAGCAGTTCCCATCCTTTTGCGTATAATTCACCCCTCCACTTT. Translating gives CASSSHPFAYNSPLHF.

In regard to this clone: The junction shows a germline mismatch at one end, possibly a read error. V gene TRBV7-7 combines with J gene TRBJ2-1; 11 bases are shared with TRBD2. The CDR3 is 13 amino acids. In germline, CDR1 is SSHAT, CDR2 FNYEAQ (reference sequence). The CDR3 DNA follows: TGTGCTAGCAGCACTAGCGGGGGCAATGAGCAGTTCTTC. Protein sequence: CASSTSGGNEQFF.

The chain has TRBV19 and TRBJ2-7; D unresolved. The V end was cut by 2 bases, the J end by 2 bases, with 7 bases between. The length of the CDR3 is 13 residues. Germline CDR1 and CDR2: LNHDA and SQIVND (reference sequence). CDR3: CASSITQTYEQYF. DNA of the CDR3: TGTGCCAGTAGTATAACGCAGACCTACGAGCAGTACTTC.

The J gene is TRBJ1-5, the V gene TRBV24-1, with TRBD1 as a possible D gene (5 bases). Per germline, CDR1 KGHDR and CDR2 SFDVKD. The CDR3 runs 20 residues. The V gene lost 7 bases and the J gene lost 3 bases, with 30 bases spanning the gap. Here the CDR3 DNA reads TGTGCCACCAGCCCTGGACCCCACGGGACTTATGCTTTGGTCAATCAGCCCCAGCATTTT. The encoded protein is CATSPGPHGTYALVNQPQHF.

The chain carries TRBV6-6 and TRBJ2-1; 8 bases agree with TRBD1. The V gene end was trimmed by 7 bases and the J gene end by 6 bases; junction bases not matched to a gene: 14. Per the germline V gene, CDR1 is MNHNY and CDR2 is SVGAGI (reference sequence). This CDR3 is built from 16 residues. The CDR3 DNA is TGTGCCAGCACCGGTCGGGAAAAACAGGGGGGCAATGAGCAGTTCTTC. Its protein product is CASTGREKQGGNEQFF.

This chain uses TRBV7-3 with TRBJ1-2, with 7 bases matching TRBD1. V dropped 5 bases and J dropped 3; count of bases not matched to a gene: 3. This CDR3 has 13 amino acids. From germline, CDR1 is SGHTA and CDR2 FQGTGA. The CDR3 DNA sequence: TGTGCCAGCAGCCCTGGGACAGACTATGGCTACACCTTC. This sequence encodes CASSPGTDYGYTF.

The V and J genes are TRBV14 and TRBJ2-7; 9 bases line up with TRBD1. The CDR3 extends over 16 amino acids. Germline V gene sequence: CDR1 SGHDN, CDR2 FVKESK. The trim removed 3 bases at V and 0 bases at J, leaving 6 bases unmatched. CDR3 region: CASSHPRDRVSYEQYF. In nucleotides, the CDR3 is TGTGCCAGCAGCCATCCCCGGGACAGGGTCTCCTACGAGCAGTACTTC. The full variable domain, its missing parts supplied by reference TRBV14 and TRBJ2-7, is EAGVTQFPSHSVIEKGQTVTLRCDPISGHDNLYWYRRVMGKEIKFLLHFVKESKQDESGMPNNRFLAERTGGTYSTLKVQPAELEDSGVYFCASSHPRDRVSYEQYFGPGTRLTVT.

The rearrangement links TRBV5-1 to TRBJ1-1; maybe TRBD1 (6 bases). The V gene's germline CDR1 is SGHRS and CDR2 YFSETQ. The V end was cut by 6 bases, the J end by 0 bases, with 12 bases between. This CDR3 has 14 amino acids. CDR3 amino acids: CASKLDSMNTEAFF. The CDR3 DNA reads as TGCGCCAGCAAGCTGGACAGCATGAACACTGAAGCTTTCTTT. The complete variable domain, with remaining parts taken from reference TRBV5-1 and TRBJ1-1, reads KAGVTQTPRYLIKTRGQQVTLSCSPISGHRSVSWYQQTPGQGLQFLFEYFSETQRNKGNFPGRFSGRQFSNSRSEMNVSTLELGDSALYLCASKLDSMNTEAFFGQGTRLTVV.

The chain recombines TRBV6-1 with TRBJ2-7; TRBD1 matches at 8 bases. The V and J ends lost 4 bases and 0 bases, in that order; junction bases with no gene match: 5. The germline CDR1 and CDR2 sequences are MNHNS and SASEGT. This CDR3 is built from 15 residues. The DNA of the CDR3 is TGTGCCAGCAGTGGACCGGGACAGGCCTCCTACGAGCAGTACTTC. This codes for CASSGPGQASYEQYF.

This chain's CDR3 is CASSPGGGSSDTQYF. CDR3 DNA sequence: TGTGCCAGCAGCCCAGGGGGAGGCAGTTCAGATACGCAGTATTTT. The rearrangement joins TRBV28 to TRBJ2-3; D is perhaps TRBD1 (7 bases). V lost 6 bases, J lost 4 bases, and 17 bases lay in between. Germline CDR1 and CDR2: MDHEN and SYDVKM. This CDR3 region has 15 residues.

The rearrangement joins TRBV9 to TRBJ2-7; 12 nucleotides line up with TRBD2. CDR1 and CDR2 (germline): SGDLS, YYNGEE. This CDR3 is 13 amino acids long. V lost 2 bases and J lost 6; bases outside the gene matches: 0. For the CDR3, the DNA is TGTGCCAGCAGCGTGGGACTAGCGGGCGAGCAGTACGTC. Encoded protein: CASSVGLAGEQYV.

The chain carries TRBV7-9 and TRBJ1-1; D is undetermined. The CDR3 has 13 amino acids. CDR1 and CDR2 from the germline V gene are SEHNR and FQNEAQ (reference sequence). V was cut by 5 bases and J by 5 bases, with 12 bases left in between. The CDR3 is CASSPPGWTEAFF. The CDR3 DNA follows: TGTGCCAGCAGCCCGCCGGGATGGACTGAAGCTTTCTTT. Looking up the rest from reference TRBV7-9 and TRBJ1-1 gives the full variable domain: DTGVSQNPRHKITKRGQNVTFRCDPISEHNRLYWYRQTLGQGPEFLTYFQNEAQLEKSRLLSDRFSAERPKGSFSTLEIQRTEQGDSAMYLCASSPPGWTEAFFGQGTRLTVV.